The rows below give T cell receptor beta chains drawn from one sample of a study of T cells in Graves' hyperthyroidism and ophthalmopathy. TCRdb recomputed calls from the multiplex PCR reads with MiXCR, one row per CDR3 protein. The sample contains approximately 610,000 distinct CDR3 sequences, around 17% of which appear only once. Sequencing used blood. Receptor source: a woman between 18 and 29 years old with Graves' hyperthyroidism. CDR3s include the opening cysteine and the closing phenylalanine or tryptophan. D genes are given only for firm matches. Clone size is shown for a subset of rows, as once, few, many or a class of expanded clone.

d_gene: NA; v_gene: TRBV7-2; abundance: many; j_gene: TRBJ2-3; CDR3aa: CASSLFADRSTDTQYF; CDR3nt: TGTGCCAGCAGCTTATTCGCGGACAGAAGCACAGATACGCAGTATTTT
d_gene: TRBD1; v_gene: TRBV20-1; abundance: few; j_gene: TRBJ1-3; CDR3aa: CSAGVGTVSGNTIYF; CDR3nt: TGCAGTGCTGGGGTTGGGACAGTCTCTGGAAACACCATATATTTT
d_gene: NA; v_gene: TRBV12-3/TRBV12-4; abundance: many; j_gene: TRBJ1-1; CDR3aa: CASSSKRTANTEAFF; CDR3nt: TGTGCCAGCAGTTCTAAGAGGACAGCGAACACTGAAGCTTTCTTT
d_gene: NA; v_gene: TRBV15; abundance: NA; j_gene: TRBJ1-4; CDR3aa: CATSRPYRNEKLFF; CDR3nt: TGTGCCACCAGCAGACCCTACCGTAATGAAAAACTGTTTTTT
d_gene: NA; v_gene: TRBV7-3; abundance: NA; j_gene: TRBJ1-4; CDR3aa: CASSPAPGEKLFF; CDR3nt: TGTGCCAGCAGTCCCGCGCCGGGGGAAAAACTGTTTTTT
d_gene: TRBD2; v_gene: TRBV20-1; abundance: NA; j_gene: TRBJ2-3; CDR3aa: CSARRLAGGSDTQYF; CDR3nt: TGCAGTGCTAGGAGACTAGCGGGGGGGTCAGATACGCAGTATTTT
d_gene: NA; v_gene: TRBV7-2; abundance: few; j_gene: TRBJ2-5; CDR3aa: CASSRRGRQETQYF; CDR3nt: TGTGCCAGCAGCCGGCGGGGGCGGCAAGAGACCCAGTACTTC
d_gene: NA; v_gene: TRBV20-1; abundance: NA; j_gene: TRBJ2-2; CDR3aa: CSARDLGAGETGELFF; CDR3nt: TGCAGTGCTAGAGATCTAGGGGCAGGGGAAACCGGGGAGCTGTTTTTT
d_gene: TRBD1; v_gene: TRBV27; abundance: many; j_gene: TRBJ1-4; CDR3aa: CASSGQGSNEKLFF; CDR3nt: TGTGCCAGCAGTGGACAGGGCTCTAATGAAAAACTGTTTTTT
d_gene: NA; v_gene: TRBV20-1; abundance: NA; j_gene: TRBJ1-6; CDR3aa: CSATDTLGSPLHF; CDR3nt: TGCAGTGCTACCGATACCCTCGGGTCACCCCTCCACTTT
d_gene: TRBD2; v_gene: TRBV20-1; abundance: few; j_gene: TRBJ2-7; CDR3aa: CSAGSGVSYEQYF; CDR3nt: TGCAGTGCTGGCAGCGGGGTTTCCTACGAGCAGTACTTC
d_gene: TRBD1; v_gene: TRBV20-1; abundance: many; j_gene: TRBJ2-3; CDR3aa: CSAYTGGGGADTQYF; CDR3nt: TGCAGTGCTTACACAGGGGGCGGAGGGGCAGATACGCAGTATTTT
d_gene: TRBD1; v_gene: TRBV2; abundance: many; j_gene: TRBJ2-2; CDR3aa: CASSGQGADTGELFF; CDR3nt: TGTGCCAGCAGTGGACAGGGGGCGGACACCGGGGAGCTGTTTTTT
d_gene: TRBD1; v_gene: TRBV20-1; abundance: many; j_gene: TRBJ1-2; CDR3aa: CSAPPGQGDAYGYTF; CDR3nt: TGCAGTGCTCCCCCCGGACAGGGGGATGCCTATGGCTACACCTTC
d_gene: TRBD1; v_gene: TRBV12-3/TRBV12-4; abundance: NA; j_gene: TRBJ1-6; CDR3aa: CASRGRINSPLHF; CDR3nt: TGTGCATCTAGGGGGCGGATAAATTCACCCCTCCACTTT
d_gene: TRBD1; v_gene: TRBV5-1; abundance: many; j_gene: TRBJ2-7; CDR3aa: CASSLEKGAYEQYF; CDR3nt: TGCGCCAGCAGCTTGGAGAAGGGGGCGTACGAGCAGTACTTC
d_gene: NA; v_gene: TRBV7-9; abundance: many; j_gene: TRBJ1-5; CDR3aa: CASSLEGPEGNQPQHF; CDR3nt: TGTGCCAGCAGCTTAGAGGGGCCCGAGGGCAATCAGCCCCAGCATTTT
d_gene: NA; v_gene: TRBV2; abundance: once; j_gene: TRBJ2-7; CDR3aa: CASSENARIALYEQYF; CDR3nt: TGTGCCAGCAGTGAAAACGCAAGGATAGCGCTCTACGAGCAGTACTTC
d_gene: TRBD1; v_gene: TRBV12-3/TRBV12-4; abundance: few; j_gene: TRBJ1-4; CDR3aa: CASSTRTGDNEKLFF; CDR3nt: TGTGCCAGCAGTACCCGGACAGGTGATAATGAAAAACTGTTTTTT
d_gene: TRBD2; v_gene: TRBV2; abundance: many; j_gene: TRBJ2-7; CDR3aa: CASFFGTSGLSYEQYF; CDR3nt: TGTGCCAGCTTCTTTGGGACTAGCGGCCTCTCCTACGAGCAGTACTTC
d_gene: NA; v_gene: TRBV12-3/TRBV12-4; abundance: NA; j_gene: TRBJ2-2; CDR3aa: CASSLASLISGNAGELFF; CDR3nt: TGTGCCAGCAGTTTAGCTTCCCTTATATCGGGAAATGCCGGGGAGCTGTTTTTT
d_gene: TRBD2; v_gene: TRBV28; abundance: NA; j_gene: TRBJ2-2; CDR3aa: CASKLAPSNTGELFF; CDR3nt: TGTGCCAGCAAACTAGCGCCCTCGAACACCGGGGAGCTGTTTTTT
d_gene: NA; v_gene: TRBV27; abundance: many; j_gene: TRBJ2-2; CDR3aa: CASSLAVMTGELFF; CDR3nt: TGTGCCAGCAGTTTGGCGGTAATGACCGGGGAGCTGTTTTTT
d_gene: NA; v_gene: TRBV7-2; abundance: few; j_gene: TRBJ2-3; CDR3aa: CASSRAQENTDTQYF; CDR3nt: TGTGCCAGCAGCCGAGCCCAGGAAAACACAGATACGCAGTATTTT
d_gene: NA; v_gene: TRBV6-1; abundance: NA; j_gene: TRBJ1-1; CDR3aa: CAILMTPLNTEAFF; CDR3nt: TGTGCCATACTAATGACCCCGTTGAACACTGAAGCTTTCTTT
d_gene: NA; v_gene: TRBV25-1; abundance: few; j_gene: TRBJ2-6; CDR3aa: CATTAGTQTNVLTF; CDR3nt: TGTGCCACAACAGCCGGGACCCAGACAAACGTCCTGACTTTC
d_gene: TRBD2; v_gene: TRBV2; abundance: many; j_gene: TRBJ2-5; CDR3aa: CARATSEYETQYF; CDR3nt: TGTGCCAGGGCTACTAGCGAATATGAGACCCAGTACTTC
d_gene: TRBD1; v_gene: TRBV30; abundance: many; j_gene: TRBJ2-7; CDR3aa: CAWDSGQPEQYF; CDR3nt: TGTGCCTGGGATTCGGGACAGCCCGAGCAGTACTTC
d_gene: NA; v_gene: TRBV6-1; abundance: NA; j_gene: TRBJ2-7; CDR3aa: CASSELGQGREQYF; CDR3nt: TGTGCCAGCAGTGAACTTGGGCAGGGGCGCGAGCAGTACTTC
d_gene: TRBD2; v_gene: TRBV20-1; abundance: many; j_gene: TRBJ2-7; CDR3aa: CSAREGGGLSYEQYF; CDR3nt: TGCAGTGCTAGAGAGGGGGGGGGGTTATCCTACGAGCAGTACTTC
d_gene: NA; v_gene: TRBV29-1; abundance: NA; j_gene: TRBJ2-3; CDR3aa: CSVLADSTDTQYF; CDR3nt: TGCAGCGTCTTAGCGGATAGCACAGATACGCAGTATTTT
d_gene: NA; v_gene: TRBV9; abundance: few; j_gene: TRBJ1-4; CDR3aa: CASSAPDFGTRGEKLFF; CDR3nt: TGTGCCAGCAGCGCCCCAGACTTTGGGACTCGTGGTGAAAAACTGTTTTTT
d_gene: TRBD2; v_gene: TRBV11-2; abundance: few; j_gene: TRBJ2-1; CDR3aa: CASRIRTSGTYNEQFF; CDR3nt: TGTGCCAGCAGAATTAGGACTAGCGGGACATACAATGAGCAGTTCTTC
d_gene: NA; v_gene: TRBV3-1; abundance: few; j_gene: TRBJ1-6; CDR3aa: CASSQWQGTGNSPLHF; CDR3nt: TGTGCCAGCAGCCAATGGCAGGGGACGGGTAATTCACCCCTCCACTTT
d_gene: NA; v_gene: TRBV5-1; abundance: many; j_gene: TRBJ1-2; CDR3aa: CASSLDQLNYGYTF; CDR3nt: TGCGCCAGCAGCTTGGACCAGTTGAACTATGGCTACACCTTC
d_gene: NA; v_gene: TRBV4-1; abundance: few; j_gene: TRBJ2-3; CDR3aa: CASSQEPPRGTDTQYF; CDR3nt: TGCGCCAGCAGCCAAGAACCCCCGCGGGGCACAGATACGCAGTATTTT
d_gene: TRBD1; v_gene: TRBV12-3/TRBV12-4; abundance: many; j_gene: TRBJ1-4; CDR3aa: CASSFAKPGQGMWTNEKLFF; CDR3nt: TGTGCCAGCAGTTTCGCGAAACCGGGACAGGGGATGTGGACTAATGAAAAACTGTTTTTT
d_gene: NA; v_gene: TRBV28; abundance: few; j_gene: TRBJ2-3; CDR3aa: CASRQRTITDTQYF; CDR3nt: TGTGCCAGCAGACAGCGGACCATCACAGATACGCAGTATTTT
d_gene: TRBD1; v_gene: TRBV7-9; abundance: few; j_gene: TRBJ1-2; CDR3aa: CASSHGQGFYGYTF; CDR3nt: TGTGCCAGCAGCCATGGACAGGGATTCTATGGCTACACCTTC
d_gene: TRBD2; v_gene: TRBV14; abundance: NA; j_gene: TRBJ2-1; CDR3aa: CASSQERVAGPLQFF; CDR3nt: TGTGCCAGCAGCCAAGAACGGGTAGCGGGGCCCCTCCAGTTCTTC
d_gene: TRBD1; v_gene: TRBV7-2; abundance: NA; j_gene: TRBJ2-3; CDR3aa: CASSSTGGVNTDTQYF; CDR3nt: TGTGCCAGCAGCTCAACAGGGGGCGTTAACACAGATACGCAGTATTTT